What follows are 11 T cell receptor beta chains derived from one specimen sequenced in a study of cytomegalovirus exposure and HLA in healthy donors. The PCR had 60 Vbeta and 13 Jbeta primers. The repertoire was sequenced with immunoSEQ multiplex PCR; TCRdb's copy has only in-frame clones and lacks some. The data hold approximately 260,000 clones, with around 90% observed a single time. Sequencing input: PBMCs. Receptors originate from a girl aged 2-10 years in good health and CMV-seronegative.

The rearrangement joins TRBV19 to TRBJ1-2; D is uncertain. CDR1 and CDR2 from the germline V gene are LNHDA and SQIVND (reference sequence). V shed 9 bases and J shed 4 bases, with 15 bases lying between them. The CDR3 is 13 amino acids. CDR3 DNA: TGTGCCAGCGTAGGTCCAGCGATCTATGGCTACACCTTC. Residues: CASVGPAIYGYTF.

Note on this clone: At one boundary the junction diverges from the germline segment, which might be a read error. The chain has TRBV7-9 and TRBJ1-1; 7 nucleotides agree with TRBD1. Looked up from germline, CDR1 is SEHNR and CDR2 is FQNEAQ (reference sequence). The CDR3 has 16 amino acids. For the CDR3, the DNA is TGTTCCAGCAAACCCGGGAGAGAGGGGGCTTTCACTGAAGCTTTCTTT. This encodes CSSKPGREGAFTEAFF.

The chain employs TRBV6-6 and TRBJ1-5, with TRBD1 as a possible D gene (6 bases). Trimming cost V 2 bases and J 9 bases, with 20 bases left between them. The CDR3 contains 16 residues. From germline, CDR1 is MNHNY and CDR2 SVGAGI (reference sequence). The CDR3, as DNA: TGTGCCAGCAGTTACCCTTTACAGGGTCCTGGTCGGCCCCAGCATTTT. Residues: CASSYPLQGPGRPQHF.

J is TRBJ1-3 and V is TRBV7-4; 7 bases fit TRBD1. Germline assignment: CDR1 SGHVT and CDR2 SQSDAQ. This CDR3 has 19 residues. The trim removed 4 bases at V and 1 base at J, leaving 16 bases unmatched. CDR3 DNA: TGTGCCAGCAGCTGGGGGACAGCAGCTGAGATGGAATCTGGAAACACCATATATTTT. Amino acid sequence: CASSWGTAAEMESGNTIYF.

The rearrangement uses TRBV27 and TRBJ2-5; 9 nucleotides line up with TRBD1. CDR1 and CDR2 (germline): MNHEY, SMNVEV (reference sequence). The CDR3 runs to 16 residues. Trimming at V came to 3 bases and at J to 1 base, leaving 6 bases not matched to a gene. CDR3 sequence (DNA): TGTGCCAGCAGTTTTCGGACAGGGGTTCTCCAAGAGACCCAGTACTTC. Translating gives CASSFRTGVLQETQYF.

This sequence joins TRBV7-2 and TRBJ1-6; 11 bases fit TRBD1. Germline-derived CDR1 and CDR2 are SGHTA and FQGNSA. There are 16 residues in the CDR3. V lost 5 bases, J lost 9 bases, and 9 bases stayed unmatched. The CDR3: CASSHNVDRGRSPLHF. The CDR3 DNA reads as TGTGCCAGCAGCCACAACGTGGACAGGGGGCGTTCACCCCTCCACTTT.

The CDR3 DNA reads as TGTGCCTGGATTCCGGACAGGGGTGAATCCGGGGAGCTGTTTTTT. Translated: CAWIPDRGESGELFF. This chain connects TRBV30 to TRBJ2-2; 9 nucleotides agree with TRBD1. This CDR3 has 15 amino acids. In germline, CDR1 is GTSNPN, CDR2 SVGIG (reference sequence). V shed 4 bases, J shed 6 bases, and the junction held 9 bases outside the gene matches.

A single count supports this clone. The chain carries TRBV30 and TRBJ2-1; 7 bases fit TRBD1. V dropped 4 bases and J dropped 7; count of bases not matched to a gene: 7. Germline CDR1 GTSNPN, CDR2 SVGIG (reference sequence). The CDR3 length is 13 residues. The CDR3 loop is CAWTRQGANEQFF. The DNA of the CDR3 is TGTGCCTGGACACGACAGGGAGCTAATGAGCAGTTCTTC.

DNA for the CDR3: TGTGCCAGTAGTATAGTACAGGGGGCGCGAACTGAAGCTTTCTTT. Protein sequence: CASSIVQGARTEAFF. The V call is TRBV19, the J call TRBJ1-1; TRBD1 matches 9 bases. Germline V gene lookup returns CDR1 LNHDA and CDR2 SQIVND (reference sequence). There are 15 residues in the CDR3. Trimming at V came to 1 base and at J to 5 bases, leaving 5 bases not matched to a gene.

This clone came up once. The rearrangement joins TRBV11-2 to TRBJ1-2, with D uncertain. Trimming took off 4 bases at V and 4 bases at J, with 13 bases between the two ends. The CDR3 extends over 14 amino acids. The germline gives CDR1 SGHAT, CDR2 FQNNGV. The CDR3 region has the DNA TGTGCCAGCAGCTCCCAATCGAGTCCCTATGGCTACACCTTC. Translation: CASSSQSSPYGYTF.

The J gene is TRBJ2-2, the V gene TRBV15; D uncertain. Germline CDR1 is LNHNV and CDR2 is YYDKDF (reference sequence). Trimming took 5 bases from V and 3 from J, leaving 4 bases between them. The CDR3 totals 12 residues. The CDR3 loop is CATSSDTGELFF. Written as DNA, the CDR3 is TGTGCCACCAGCTCTGACACCGGGGAGCTGTTTTTT.